This paragraph reports one T cell receptor (beta chain). The V gene lost 4 bases and the J gene lost 3 bases, with 12 bases spanning the gap. Per the germline V gene, CDR1 is LNHDA and CDR2 is SQIVND (reference sequence). The CDR3 length is 14 residues. The data stem from a study of blood T cell repertoires in COVID-19. Turning to the study itself: Samples representing acute and convalescent COVID-19 were sourced from the United States, Italy and Spain.

Per the study methods: It was from reference gene primer amplification that nucleated cell counts were estimated. The method was immunoSEQ multiplex PCR; TCRdb's version includes in-frame clones alone and lacks a portion of them. V and J calls and clone size are those listed in that table; D and trimming were worked out from the DNA. The sample has roughly 200,000 clones; 85% to 90% are singletons. Sequencing was performed on peripheral blood. V usage is TRBV19 and J usage is TRBJ1-2; D may be TRBD1 (5 bases). The receptor's source is a man in his sixties who had recovered from COVID-19. This CDR3 reads CASSKDISYYGYTF. The CDR3 coding sequence is TGTGCCAGTAGTAAGGACATTTCTTACTATGGCTACACCTTC.